A single sample is the source of the 9 T cell receptor beta chains below, sequenced in a study of blood T cell repertoires in COVID-19. Generated by immunoSEQ multiplex PCR, the TCRdb table keeps only in-frame clones and is missing some. This sample has approximately 500,000 clones, with 70% to 90% found just once. The source material was peripheral blood. The source of these receptors is a woman aged 50 to 60 with COVID-19, enrolled during active disease.

This chain links TRBV13 with TRBJ2-7; TRBD1 matches 10 bases. Germline V gives CDR1 PRHDT, CDR2 FYEKMQ (reference sequence). The CDR3 is 16 residues long. The trim removed 8 bases at V and 3 bases at J, leaving 13 bases unmatched. CDR3 in DNA: TGTGCCAGCTCGAAGGGTCGGGACAGGGGATTCTACGAGCAGTACTTC. Translating gives CASSKGRDRGFYEQYF.

The chain is built from TRBV30 and TRBJ1-2, with TRBD1 as a possible D gene (5 bases). There are 12 residues in the CDR3. Germline CDR1 GTSNPN, CDR2 SVGIG (reference sequence). The V end lost 0 bases, the J end lost 5 bases, and 7 bases lay between the germline ends. Here the CDR3 DNA reads TGTGCCTGGAGTGTAAGGGGATATGGCTACACCTTC. Protein product: CAWSVRGYGYTF.

Only one count was recorded for this clone. In the same sample, other DNA sequences code for this CDR3. The V gene is TRBV2, the J gene TRBJ1-5; D is undetermined. The CDR3 length is 11 residues. CDR1 SNHLY and CDR2 FYNNEI come from the germline V gene. The V end lost 6 bases, the J end lost 7 bases, and 7 bases lay between the germline ends. CDR3 sequence reads: CASRASQPQHF. The CDR3 coding sequence is TGTGCCAGCAGGGCTAGCCAGCCCCAGCATTTT. Using reference TRBV2 and TRBJ1-5 for the parts outside the CDR3, the full variable domain is EPEVTQTPSHQVTQMGQEVILRCVPISNHLYFYWYRQILGQKVEFLVSFYNNEISEKSEIFDDQFSVERPDGSNFTLKIRSTKLEDSAMYFCASRASQPQHFGDGTRLSIL.

CDR3 loop: CASSLRSGNTGELFF. As DNA, the CDR3 is TGTGCCAGCAGCTTAAGGTCAGGGAACACCGGGGAGCTGTTTTTT. This rearrangement joins TRBV11-2 to TRBJ2-2; no reliable D call. The germline gives CDR1 SGHAT, CDR2 FQNNGV. The CDR3 loop spans 15 amino acids. Trimming took 2 bases from V and 1 from J, leaving 8 bases between them.

This clone was detected once. The CDR3 sequence: CATSDRGGSVQGERVETQYF. As DNA, the CDR3 is TGTGCCACCAGTGATCGGGGGGGATCCGTACAGGGAGAGAGAGTAGAGACCCAGTACTTC. The J gene is TRBJ2-5, the V gene TRBV24-1, with 8 bases fitting TRBD2. V was clipped by 3 bases and J by 4 bases; unmatched bases: 21. Germline V gives CDR1 KGHDR, CDR2 SFDVKD. CDR3 size: 20 residues.

V is TRBV25-1 and J is TRBJ1-6, with TRBD1 as a possible D gene (6 bases). The CDR3 length is 13 residues. Between the trimmed V and J ends, which lost 8 bases and 5 bases, there was a span of 10 bases. Germline CDR1 MGHDK, CDR2 SYGVNS. CDR3 amino acids: CASRQADNSPLHF. CDR3 nucleotides: TGTGCCAGCCGACAGGCCGATAATTCACCCCTCCACTTT.

The chain recombines TRBV5-1 with TRBJ2-7; D is perhaps TRBD1 (6 bases). This CDR3 region has 14 residues. CDR1 is SGHRS and CDR2 is YFSETQ in the germline V gene. V lost 7 bases to trimming and J lost 3 bases, with 17 bases between them. CDR3: CASSTGQGHYEQYF. The CDR3 DNA reads TGCGCCAGCTCAACGGGACAAGGCCACTACGAGCAGTACTTC.

This chain connects TRBV7-3 to TRBJ2-1; perhaps TRBD1 as D (6 bases). Germline loops: CDR1 SGHTA, CDR2 FQGTGA. The ends were cut back, 4 bases at V and 3 bases at J, with 19 bases in the middle. This CDR3 spans 17 amino acids. DNA for the CDR3: TGTGCCAGCAGCTCCAGGCCACAGGGCGCGGGCTACAATGAGCAGTTCTTC. This sequence encodes CASSSRPQGAGYNEQFF. The full variable domain, its missing parts supplied by reference TRBV7-3 and TRBJ2-1, is GAGVSQTPSNKVTEKGKYVELRCDPISGHTALYWYRQSLGQGPEFLIYFQGTGAADDSGLPNDRFFAVRPEGSVSTLKIQRTERGDSAVYLCASSSRPQGAGYNEQFFGPGTRLTVL.

This chain links TRBV12-3 or TRBV12-4 with TRBJ2-3; a possible D gene is TRBD1 (5 bases). The CDR3 covers 12 residues. Trimming stripped 6 bases from V and 9 bases from J, with 13 bases between. In DNA form, the CDR3 reads TGTGCCAGCAGCCTAACAGGCTTAACGCAGTATTTT. This gives the protein CASSLTGLTQYF.